The 31 T cell receptor delta chains presented below share a single source sample, sequenced in a study of gamma-delta T cells after stem cell transplantation. TCRdb reran clone calling via CATT on the RT-PCR reads. This table has about 1,300 delta-chain clones, less than 9.5% appearing once. Specimen: gamma-delta T cells. These receptors were collected from a human donor. It is not recorded whose cells these are; they may come from a transplant donor.

Points on this clone: Germline and junction disagree at one end, which may indicate a read error. The CDR3 region is CACDTPGLGDSLSWDTRQTFF. DNA of the CDR3: TGTGCCTGTGACACCCCCGGACTGGGGGATTCTCTCTCCTGGGACACCCGACAGACGTTTTTC. This chain links TRDV2 with TRDJ3, with 10 bases lining up with TRDD3. Germline CDR1 and CDR2: GEAIGNYY and EKD. This CDR3 comprises 21 residues.

This clone was picked up a small number of times. A far larger clone is a single base away, which makes a read error likely. The V gene is TRDV2, the J gene TRDJ1, with TRDD3 identical over 7 bases. Losses at the gene ends were 3 bases for V and 0 bases for J; bases not matched to a gene: 6. From germline, CDR1 is GEAIGNYY and CDR2 EKD. The CDR3 has 15 residues. The CDR3 coding sequence is TGTGCCTGTGACGTACTGGGGATCGACACCGATAAACTCATCTTT. Amino acids: CACDVLGIDTDKLIF.

This clone was seen a few times. This could be a read error, since a much larger clone is one nucleotide away. The chain recombines TRDV2 with TRDJ1, with 7 bases identical to TRDD3. CDR1 is GEAIGNYY, CDR2 EKD, per germline. V dropped 0 bases and J dropped 3; count of bases not matched to a gene: 21. This CDR3 region has 20 residues. In DNA, the CDR3 is TGTGCCTGTGACACCGTGCAAGGCTTACTGGGGACCAGGGGGCCCGATAAACTCATCTTT. This encodes CACDTVQGLLGTRGPDKLIF.

A few counts support this clone. A read error is the likely source, as a far larger clone sits one nucleotide away. The sample contains more than one DNA sequence encoding this CDR3. The rearrangement uses TRDV2 and TRDJ1; 7 bases map to TRDD3. CDR1 GEAIGNYY and CDR2 EKD come from the germline V gene. The CDR3 has 17 residues. CDR3 DNA sequence: TGTGCCTGTGACCCCCTTGAGGTACTGGGGAACACCGATAAGCTCATCTTT. As protein: CACDPLEVLGNTDKLIF.

On this clone: The junction and the germline gene differ at one end; a read error may be behind it. Distinct nucleotide sequences in the sample also encode this CDR3. The chain is built from TRDV2 and TRDJ2; 10 bases match TRDD3. Germline V gene sequence: CDR1 GEAIGNYY, CDR2 EKD. The CDR3 sequence is 23 residues long. The CDR3: CACDRLPRQGTGGFLALTAQLFF. The CDR3, as DNA: TGCGCCTGTGACCGCCTACCTAGACAGGGCACTGGGGGATTCCTAGCTTTGACAGCACAACTCTTCTTT.

Details on this clone: The protein that TCRdb holds for this DNA derives from a much larger clone and differs from the translated DNA at residue 11, which likely indicates a read error; the protein shown here is translated from the DNA. J is TRDJ1 and V is TRDV2; D call uncertain. Looked up from germline, CDR1 is GEAIGNYY and CDR2 is EKD. V lost 0 bases, J lost 7 bases, and 17 bases lay in between. This CDR3 is built from 15 residues. Written as DNA, the CDR3 is TGTGCCTGTGACACCGTACCCCGCTCGTCTAGTAAACTCATCTTT. It yields the protein CACDTVPRSSSKLIF.

In regard to this clone: A read error likely explains this, since a far larger clone differs by one base. V is TRDV2 and J is TRDJ3, with TRDD3 matching over 7 bases. The CDR3 runs 19 residues. Germline-derived CDR1 and CDR2 are GEAIGNYY and EKD. For the CDR3, the DNA is TGTGCCTGTGACCATACTGGGGACCTTAGCTCCTGGTACACCCGACAGATGTTTTTC. This translates into CACDHTGDLSSWYTRQMFF.

This clone was recorded a few times. The likely explanation is a read error, given a far larger clone one base away. Different DNA sequences within this sample yield the same CDR3. The chain links TRDV2 to TRDJ1, with 13 bases matching TRDD3. Germline values: CDR1 GEAIGNYY, CDR2 EKD. The CDR3 covers 18 residues. The chain's CDR3 is CACDTVGLGDTYTDKLIF. CDR3 DNA: TGTGCCTGTGACACTGTAGGACTGGGGGATACGTACACCGATAAGCTCATCTTT.

This clone came up a few times. A far larger clone is one base from this, pointing to a likely read error. In the same sample, other DNA sequences code for this CDR3. The chain combines TRDV2 with TRDJ1, with unresolved D. Germline loops: CDR1 GEAIGNYY, CDR2 EKD. CDR3 length: 17 residues. V lost 3 bases, J lost 3 bases, and 22 bases lay in between. Written as DNA, the CDR3 is TGTGCCTGTGACCCTCTTCTGCAACTCGACATATCCGATAAACTCATCTTT. Its protein product is CACDPLLQLDISDKLIF.

About this clone itself: A single base separates this from a much larger clone, so it may be a read error. Other DNA sequences in this specimen translate into the identical CDR3. In DNA, the CDR3 is TGTGCCTGTGACACCGTACGGAGTACTGGGGGCCCACCTTACCCGTACACCGATAAACTCATCTTT. This sequence encodes CACDTVRSTGGPPYPYTDKLIF. The chain employs TRDV2 and TRDJ1, with 8 bases matching TRDD3. The CDR3 loop spans 22 amino acids. V lost 0 bases and J lost 0; bases outside the gene matches: 23. In germline, CDR1 is GEAIGNYY, CDR2 EKD.

This clone was detected only a few times. TCRdb shows a much larger clone's protein in place of this DNA's translation, and the two differ at residue 11, likely through a read error; the protein shown is translated from the DNA. The genes are TRDV2 and TRDJ1, with unresolved D. The CDR3 sequence is 15 residues long. V was clipped by 3 bases and J by 7 bases, with 20 bases between them. Germline V gives CDR1 GEAIGNYY, CDR2 EKD. DNA for the CDR3: TGTGCCTGTGACGCCCTGAACTTAAAATCCGGTAAACTCATCTTT. This translates into CACDALNLKSGKLIF.

This clone is medium-sized by share. A far larger clone is one nucleotide away, so this likely arose from a read error. The chain couples TRDV2 to TRDJ1, with 8 nucleotides matching TRDD3. The J segment lost 3 bases and the V segment lost 5 bases, leaving 13 bases of the junction unmatched. The CDR3 totals 16 residues. Germline CDR1 GEAIGNYY, CDR2 EKD. CDR3 coding DNA: TGTGCCTGTGCCAAACTGGGGATACTCGCTCCCGATAAACTCATCTTT. This sequence encodes CACAKLGILAPDKLIF.

Worth noting for this clone: TCRdb attributes to this sequence the protein of a much larger clone, which differs from the DNA translation at residue 12; a read error is likely, and the protein displayed is translated from the DNA. Here the CDR3 DNA reads TGTGCCTGTGACACCATGGAACCAACTGGGGGAATTCTAACCGATAAACTCATCTTT. Protein: CACDTMEPTGGILTDKLIF. The gene calls are TRDV2 and TRDJ1; TRDD3 matches at 9 bases. Germline CDR1 GEAIGNYY, CDR2 EKD. The CDR3 is 19 residues long. J was trimmed by 2 bases and V by 0 bases; bases with no gene match: 15.

With regard to this clone: This likely reflects a read error, since a far larger clone is one base away. The J gene is TRDJ1, the V gene TRDV2, with 7 bases aligning to TRDD3. CDR3 size: 14 residues. With 0 bases clipped from V and 1 base from J, the junction kept 1 base outside the gene matches. Germline V gene lookup returns CDR1 GEAIGNYY and CDR2 EKD. In DNA, the CDR3 is TGTGCCTGTGACACCCTGGGGGCCACCGATAAACTCATCTTT. Encoded protein: CACDTLGATDKLIF.

This chain uses TRDV2 with TRDJ1, with 9 bases identical to TRDD3. The V and J ends lost 0 bases and 0 bases, in that order; junction bases with no gene match: 13. This CDR3 region has 19 residues. Germline values: CDR1 GEAIGNYY, CDR2 EKD. As DNA, the CDR3 is TGTGCCTGTGACACCGTTCCTACACTGGGGGAACGGGACACCGATAAACTCATCTTT. This codes for CACDTVPTLGERDTDKLIF.

With respect to this clone: This likely came from a read error, as a far larger clone is one base away. Additional DNA sequences in this sample encode the identical CDR3. The chain couples TRDV2 to TRDJ1; 11 bases match TRDD3. Per germline, CDR1 GEAIGNYY and CDR2 EKD. V gave up 3 bases and J gave up 0 bases; unmatched junction bases: 26. The CDR3 loop spans 23 amino acids. CDR3 protein: CACDPLSHRVGDTSSYDTDKLIF. The CDR3 nucleotides are TGTGCCTGTGACCCGCTTTCCCACCGGGTGGGGGATACGAGTTCTTATGACACCGATAAACTCATCTTT.

This clone appeared a few times. TCRdb pairs this DNA with a much larger clone's protein that differs at residue 11, likely a read error; the protein shown was translated from the DNA. The chain carries TRDV2 and TRDJ1; a possible D gene is TRDD3 (6 bases). The germline V gene encodes CDR1 GEAIGNYY and CDR2 EKD. Trimming took off 0 bases at V and 0 bases at J, with 16 bases between the two ends. The CDR3 has 17 residues. This CDR3 is CACDTVGGTSHTDKLIF. The CDR3, as DNA: TGTGCCTGTGACACCGTGGGGGGAACCTCGCACACCGATAAACTCATCTTT.

This clone was seen a few times. Given a much more abundant clone one base away, this may be a read error. Other DNA variants within this sample encode the same CDR3. The chain is built from TRDV2 and TRDJ1, with 9 positions matching TRDD3. The CDR3 spans 14 residues. The germline gives CDR1 GEAIGNYY, CDR2 EKD. DNA for the CDR3: TGTGCCTGTGACGCCGTACTGGGGGACGATAAGCTCATCTTT. Residues: CACDAVLGDDKLIF.

The chain uses TRDV2 and TRDJ1; 7 positions agree with TRDD3. V shed 4 bases, J shed 1 base, and the junction held 14 bases outside the gene matches. This CDR3 is 17 amino acids long. Per germline, CDR1 GEAIGNYY and CDR2 EKD. CDR3: CACETLGVPTSTDKLIF. In DNA form, the CDR3 reads TGTGCCTGTGAAACCCTGGGGGTCCCGACGAGCACCGATAAACTCATCTTT.

The table lists this clone with a few counts. The rearrangement joins TRDV2 to TRDJ1, with 8 bases that match TRDD3. Germline lookup yields CDR1 GEAIGNYY and CDR2 EKD. This CDR3 comprises 16 residues. Unmatched junction bases numbered 8, after V lost 2 bases and J lost 1 base. The CDR3 DNA is TGTGCCTGTGACAAACTGGGGGGAATGGGCACCGATAAACTCATCTTT. Protein sequence: CACDKLGGMGTDKLIF.

This clone was found a few times. Only one base separates this from a far larger clonotype, so it likely reflects a read error. The same CDR3 is also encoded by other DNA sequences in this sample. The J gene is TRDJ1, the V gene TRDV2; 11 bases align to TRDD3. Germline assignment: CDR1 GEAIGNYY and CDR2 EKD. This CDR3 has 15 amino acids. CDR3 nucleotide sequence: TGCGCCTGTGACCGACTGGGGGATAACACCGATAAACTCATCTTT. Translated: CACDRLGDNTDKLIF.

A remark on this clone: TCRdb shows a much larger clone's protein in place of this DNA's translation, and the two differ at residue 10, likely through a read error; the protein shown is translated from the DNA. The chain carries TRDV2 and TRDJ1, with a possible D match to TRDD3 (5 bases). The CDR3 contains 14 residues. CDR1 is GEAIGNYY, CDR2 EKD, per germline. V was shortened by 3 bases and J by 6 bases, with 16 bases between the two germline ends. As DNA, the CDR3 is TGTGCCTGTGACGCCGTTGGGGCCGTCAATAAACTCATCTTT. It encodes CACDAVGAVNKLIF.

Of note for this clone: A read error may be the cause here, since a much bigger clone is one base away. Other DNA variants within this sample encode the same CDR3. The V call is TRDV2, the J call TRDJ1; no firm D call. The CDR3 has 20 amino acids. Germline V CDR1 and CDR2: GEAIGNYY, EKD. V lost 1 base, J lost 0 bases, and 26 bases lay in between. The CDR3 sequence is CACDTVVAGGSKLHTDKLIF. The CDR3 DNA reads as TGTGCCTGTGACACGGTTGTCGCTGGAGGATCCAAACTTCACACCGATAAACTCATCTTT.

Notes on this clone: With a far larger clone one base away, a read error is the likely cause. This sample also contains other DNA sequences that code for the same CDR3. The J gene is TRDJ1, the V gene TRDV2; 7 nucleotides match TRDD3. The CDR3 has 15 amino acids. Germline CDR1 and CDR2: GEAIGNYY and EKD. CDR3 DNA: TGTGCCTGTGACACCGTGGGGGAAAACACCGATAAACTCATCTTC. It encodes CACDTVGENTDKLIF.

In its sample, this clone ranks as medium-sized. This chain uses TRDV2 with TRDJ1; 7 bases map to TRDD3. Germline loops: CDR1 GEAIGNYY, CDR2 EKD. The length of the CDR3 is 17 residues. V gave up 1 base and J gave up 2 bases; unmatched junction bases: 12. In nucleotides, the CDR3 is TGTGCCTGTGACACTATAAGAGGATACGCGGAAACCGATAAACTCATCTTT. This gives the protein CACDTIRGYAETDKLIF.

This clone turned up a few times. The protein TCRdb lists belongs to a much larger clone and differs from this DNA's translation at residue 9, which points to a read error; the protein shown is made from the DNA. Distinct nucleotide sequences in the sample also encode this CDR3. The chain joins TRDV2 to TRDJ1; D gene unclear. Germline V gives CDR1 GEAIGNYY, CDR2 EKD. V gave up 4 bases and J gave up 1 base, with 15 bases separating them. The CDR3 runs 15 residues. The CDR3, as DNA: TGTGCCTGTGATCCGTTACTGAAAGGCACCGATAAACTCATCTTT. Its translation: CACDPLLKGTDKLIF.

This clone counts as medium-sized. This chain links TRDV2 with TRDJ1; D perhaps matches TRDD3 (5 bases). CDR1 and CDR2 from the germline V gene are GEAIGNYY and EKD. This CDR3 region has 16 residues. Between the trimmed V and J ends, which lost 0 bases and 2 bases, there was a span of 15 bases. The CDR3 coding sequence is TGTGCCTGTGACACCGTGGGGACCCGGACGACCGATAAACTCATCTTT. The encoded protein is CACDTVGTRTTDKLIF.

This clone is medium-sized in the sample. The chain combines TRDV2 with TRDJ1; no reliable D call. The germline gives CDR1 GEAIGNYY, CDR2 EKD. Trimming cost V 3 bases and J 1 base, with 23 bases left between them. This CDR3 is built from 18 residues. CDR3 loop: CACDDLTPPGSSTDKLIF. The CDR3 DNA reads as TGTGCCTGTGACGACCTGACTCCTCCCGGGAGTAGCACCGATAAACTCATCTTT.

On this clone: A far more abundant clone sits one base away, making this likely a read error. The V and J genes are TRDV2 and TRDJ1; no reliable D call. The germline V gene has CDR1 GEAIGNYY and CDR2 EKD. Trimming stripped 0 bases from V and 0 bases from J, with 4 bases between. The CDR3 contains 13 residues. CDR3 DNA sequence: TGTGCCTGTGACACCCTTCACACCGATAAACTCATCTTT. Residues: CACDTLHTDKLIF.

In the case of this clone: The mismatch at residue 14 between this DNA's translation and the TCRdb protein of a much larger clone likely reflects a read error; the protein shown is translated from the DNA. The CDR3 bases are TGTGCCTGTGACAGTGCTGGGGAGGTCCTAACCCGACAGGTGTTTTTC. Amino acids: CACDSAGEVLTRQVFF. The chain recombines TRDV2 with TRDJ3; D perhaps matches TRDD3 (6 bases). This CDR3 is built from 16 residues. Per the germline V gene, CDR1 is GEAIGNYY and CDR2 is EKD.

This clone is medium-sized (0.01 to 0.1%) within its sample. With a far larger clone one base away, a read error is the likely cause. The chain couples TRDV2 to TRDJ1, with 7 bases that match TRDD3. Trimming at V came to 1 base and at J to 4 bases, leaving 14 bases not matched to a gene. The CDR3 extends over 17 amino acids. Germline CDR1 GEAIGNYY, CDR2 EKD. CDR3 loop: CACDTLTGEYRDDKLIF. CDR3 DNA: TGTGCCTGTGACACGCTTACTGGGGAATACCGAGACGATAAACTCATCTTT.